This passage covers 3 T cell receptor beta chains from one sample sequenced in a study of OX40 agonist ivuxolimab in advanced cancers. Libraries were prepared through the immunoSEQ multiplex PCR assay. TCRdb provides this immuneACCESS table in a form limited to in-frame rearrangements. Some clones are lacking; in checked studies, under half of them reflect an unresolved V gene, and why the rest are absent is not known. The sample table holds about 54,000 clones, of which approximately 88% were seen once. The top ten hold under 3.5% of the sample. The specimen comprised CD4+ or CD8+ T cells sorted from blood, sampled in a trial of the OX40 agonist ivuxolimab. The source is an adult with an advanced solid tumor such as melanoma, head and neck, liver or kidney cancer.

The chain carries TRBV10-1 and TRBJ2-2; 16 bases map to TRBD2. The germline gives CDR1 WNHNN, CDR2 SYGVQD (reference sequence). This CDR3 comprises 16 residues. V trimming: 6 bases; J trimming: 5 bases; junction bases outside the gene matches: 3. The CDR3 bases are TGCGCCAGCAGCTCGGGACTAGCGGGAGGGACCGGGGAGCTGTTTTTT. This gives the protein CASSSGLAGGTGELFF.

This rearrangement joins TRBV18 to TRBJ2-7; D gene uncertain. V was cut by 3 bases and J by 2 bases, with 8 bases left in between. Germline CDR1 and CDR2: KGHSH and LQKENI. CDR3 length: 13 residues. The DNA of the CDR3 is TGTGCCAGCTCACCGAACCATCCCTACGAGCAGTACTTC. The encoded protein is CASSPNHPYEQYF.

The chain recombines TRBV28 with TRBJ2-3, with 10 bases matching TRBD1. V was clipped by 6 bases and J by 1 base; unmatched bases: 4. The CDR3 covers 15 residues. Germline loops: CDR1 MDHEN, CDR2 SYDVKM. The CDR3 region has the DNA TGTGCCAGCAGGACAGGGGGCGCAGGCACAGATACGCAGTATTTT. Protein sequence: CASRTGGAGTDTQYF. The variable domain in full, with the rest retrieved from reference TRBV28 and TRBJ2-3, is DVKVTQSSRYLVKRTGEKVFLECVQDMDHENMFWYRQDPGLGLRLIYFSYDVKMKEKGDIPEGYSVSREKKERFSLILESASTNQTSMYLCASRTGGAGTDTQYFGPGTRLTVL.